The table lists the clone carrying this TCR beta chain with a count of one. The antigen is not known. Germline V gives CDR1 LNHDA, CDR2 SQIVND (reference sequence). Between the trimmed V and J ends, which lost 6 bases and 7 bases, there was a span of 16 bases. The CDR3 is made up of 15 amino acids. The sample belongs to a study of cytomegalovirus exposure and HLA in healthy donors. Study-level points and caveats: In the 120 validation repertoires, about 95% of cluster scores exceeded 0, per a later analysis.

The assay was immunoSEQ multiplex PCR, and TCRdb's table has in-frame clones only and misses some. The table shows 150,000 to 200,000 clones, with approximately 89% occurring only once. Among the approximately 130 subjects of the validation cohort, separate from the roughly 650-subject first cohort, were the donors. The chain uses TRBV19 and TRBJ1-6, with D possibly matching TRBD1 (6 bases). The source material was PBMCs. The source is a man younger than 45 in good health and CMV-seropositive. CDR3: CASSGTGIDNSPLHF. CDR3 in DNA: TGTGCCAGTAGCGGCACAGGGATAGACAATTCACCCCTCCACTTT.